What follows is one TCR beta chain and its context. No antigen is known for it. Base qualities were left out, and no much larger clone turns up one base away. This record belongs to a study of blood T cell repertoires in COVID-19 (dated by TCRdb to the early 2020s). For the wider study: The collaborator samples originated in the United States, Italy and Spain and spanned the acute and convalescent phases of COVID-19. The repertoires were made available in a free public database intended to serve as a resource for research on the immune response to SARS-CoV-2. The prospective study material was composed of cDNA or gDNA derived from T cells, B-cell-depleted T cells, or PBMCs. A de-identified subject ID, COVID-19 status, age in years and sex were almost always included in the sample metadata. Where available, HLA class I and class II types were taken from metadata supplied by the sample provider and were not determined by assay-based typing. Deeply sampled blood TCRbeta repertoires from subjects exposed to, actively infected with, or recovered from COVID-19 were included in the dataset. The samples were drawn from the first 160 participants of the ongoing ImmuneRACE study and from more than 1,000 subjects provided by 6 global collaborators. Paper-wide results and their limitations: How much clinical and demographic metadata was included differed by source and by participant, and the metadata was provided uncurated.

The immunoSEQ Assay, a bias-controlled multiplex PCR, was used to amplify TCRbeta CDR3 regions from genomic DNA. The study's own analysis went as follows. The number of nucleated cells in each sample was estimated by amplification of reference gene primers within the assay. To quantify the absolute abundance of each unique TCRbeta CDR3 rearrangement, sequence reads were collapsed and filtered. For each sample, productive Simpson clonality was calculated as the square root of Simpson's diversity index over productive rearrangements. TCRdb stores this immuneACCESS table with in-frame sequences only. Part of the clones is absent; in the studies checked, under half of the shortfall reflects unresolved V genes, and no reason is known for the rest. V and J calls and clone size are copied from that table; D and trimming were computed from the DNA. The table for this sample lists 150,000 or so clones; 70% to 90% of them were counted only once. The leading ten clones occupy around 8.5% of the sample.

Whole blood was collected in K2EDTA tubes by collaborating institutions according to the institutions' own protocols. For TCRbeta analysis, collaborator samples were shipped as frozen whole blood, as isolated PBMCs, or as DNA extracted from either sample type. The CDR1 and CDR2 encoded by the germline V gene are SGHNT and YENEEA. The junction carries 23 bases between V and J, which are trimmed by 0 bases and 3 bases respectively. Measured from the cysteine to the phenylalanine, the CDR3 is 19 residues long. Only the CDR3 DNA is retained, 57 bases long and in frame from the first base. The V gene is TRBV11-3 and the J gene is TRBJ1-1; no D gene call is confident. The origin of this receptor is a woman in her sixties with acute or convalescent COVID-19. Sequenced sample: peripheral blood. The CDR3 amino acid sequence is: CASSLDRGGSRFPYTEAFF. The DNA sequence is as follows: TGTGCCAGCAGCTTAGATCGGGGAGGAAGCAGGTTCCCCTACACTGAAGCTTTCTTT.